This TCR beta chain came from a study of Ad26.COV2.S vaccination and SARS-CoV-2 variants. Of note for this clone: Its antigen is not known.

Assay used: immunoSEQ multiplex PCR; TCRdb lists only in-frame clones, some missing. The table has some 190,000 clones, roughly nine tenths seen once. The germline CDR1 and CDR2 sequences are PRHDT and FYEKMQ (reference sequence). Trimming pared 5 bases from V and 3 bases from J, leaving 13 bases between. This CDR3 spans 14 amino acids. Study outcomes and limitations: The TCR breadth and depth analyses may have understated or missed part of the total T cell responses. Placebo recipients had lower spike-specific TCR breadth than vaccine recipients.

The V and J genes are TRBV13 and TRBJ2-5; D gene unclear. The starting material was peripheral blood, obtained after recovery from COVID-19. This receptor was obtained from a human donor who had recovered from COVID-19. DNA of the CDR3: TGTGCCAGCAGCGCCCTCCTGTGGGAAGAGACCCAGTACTTC. As protein: CASSALLWEETQYF.